This T cell receptor beta chain came from a study of T cells in women clearing cervical HPV infection. Study details: Control women cleared a single incident HPV16 infection within 12 months.

As to this clone: Its specificity is unknown. The CDR3 is cut off 3 residues early in the read; its end comes from the germline J gene.

The CDR3 sequence is 12 residues long. V was clipped by 3 bases and J by 8 bases; unmatched bases: 4. Germline V gene data show CDR1 as SQVTM and CDR2 as ANQGSEA. Using immunoSEQ multiplex PCR, the repertoire was profiled, and TCRdb retains in-frame clones only, with some absent. This table holds roughly 35,000 clones. Broader study findings: Controls had more TRBV6-7 (approximately 0.15%) than cases (roughly 0.11%). CIN3+ cases had significantly higher TCR repertoire richness than controls, but evenness did not differ.

All donors had a single incident cervical HPV16 infection, not prevalent. V gene TRBV29-1 combines with J gene TRBJ2-1; 7 bases match TRBD1. The TCR was taken from a woman between 18 and 75 years old with a cervical HPV16 infection that either progressed to CIN3+ or cleared (not recorded which). The sequenced sample consisted of blood buffy coat. Partial CDR3 DNA: TGCAGCGTTGAGGACAGGCACTATGAG. As protein: CSVEDRHYE. The entire CDR3 is CSVEDRHYEQFF.